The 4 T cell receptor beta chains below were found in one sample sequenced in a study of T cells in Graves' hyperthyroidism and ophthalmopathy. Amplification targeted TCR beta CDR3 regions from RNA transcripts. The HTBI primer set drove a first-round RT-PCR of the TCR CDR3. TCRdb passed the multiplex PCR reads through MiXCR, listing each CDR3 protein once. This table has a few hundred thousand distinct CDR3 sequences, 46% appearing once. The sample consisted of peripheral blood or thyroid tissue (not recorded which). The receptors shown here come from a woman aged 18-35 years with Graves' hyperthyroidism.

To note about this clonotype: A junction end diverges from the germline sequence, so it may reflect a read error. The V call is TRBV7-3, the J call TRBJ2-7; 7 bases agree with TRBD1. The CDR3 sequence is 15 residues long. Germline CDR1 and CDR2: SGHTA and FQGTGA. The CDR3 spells CASSNGGRGFHELYF. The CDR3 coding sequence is TGCGCCAGCAGTAACGGCGGCAGGGGGTTCCACGAGCTGTACTTC.

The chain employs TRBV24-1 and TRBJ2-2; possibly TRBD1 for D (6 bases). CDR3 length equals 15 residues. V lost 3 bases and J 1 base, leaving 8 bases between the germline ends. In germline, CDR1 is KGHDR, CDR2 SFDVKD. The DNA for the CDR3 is TGTGCCACCAGTGATACGACAGGGAACACCGGGGAGCTGTTTTTT. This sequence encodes CATSDTTGNTGELFF.

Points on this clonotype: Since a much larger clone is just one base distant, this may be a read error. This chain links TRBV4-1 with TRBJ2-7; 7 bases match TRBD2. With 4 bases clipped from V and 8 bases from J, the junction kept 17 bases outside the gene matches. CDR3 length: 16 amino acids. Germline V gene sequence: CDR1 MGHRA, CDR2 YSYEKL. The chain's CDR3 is CASSRGGAGELYKQYF. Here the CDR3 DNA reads TGCGCCAGCAGCCGGGGCGGGGCGGGGGAACTGTACAAGCAGTACTTC.

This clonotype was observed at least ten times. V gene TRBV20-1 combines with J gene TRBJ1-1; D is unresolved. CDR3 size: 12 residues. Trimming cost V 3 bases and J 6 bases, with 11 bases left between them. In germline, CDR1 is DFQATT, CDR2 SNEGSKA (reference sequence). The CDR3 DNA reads TGCAGTGCTAGGGCCCAGAGGCCTGAAGCTTTCTTT. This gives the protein CSARAQRPEAFF.